Listed here is a single T cell receptor beta chain. Its antigen is unidentified. The record originates from a study of cytomegalovirus exposure and HLA in healthy donors. The CDR3 spans 15 residues. The V gene's germline CDR1 is LGHNT and CDR2 FRNRAP. V lost 6 bases to trimming and J lost 3 bases; unmatched junction nucleotides: 11. Study findings and constraints: According to a later analysis, most TCR beta chains associated with CMV appeared HLA-restricted. CMV antigen specificity was confirmed in vitro for three CMV-associated chains.

60 Vbeta and 13 Jbeta primers were used in PCR. The protocol was immunoSEQ multiplex PCR, while the TCRdb copy is restricted to in-frame clones and leaves out a portion. The specimen's table records more than 45,000 clones. Donors sampled were nominally healthy, though unrecorded immune exposures were likely. This clonotype originated in a male donor in good health and CMV-seronegative. Sequenced: PBMCs. This rearrangement joins TRBV12-5 to TRBJ2-7, with 7 nucleotides matching TRBD1. In nucleotides, the CDR3 is TGTGCTAGTGGGGCAATTACAGGGGAATTCTACGAGCAGTACTTC. It translates to CASGAITGEFYEQYF.